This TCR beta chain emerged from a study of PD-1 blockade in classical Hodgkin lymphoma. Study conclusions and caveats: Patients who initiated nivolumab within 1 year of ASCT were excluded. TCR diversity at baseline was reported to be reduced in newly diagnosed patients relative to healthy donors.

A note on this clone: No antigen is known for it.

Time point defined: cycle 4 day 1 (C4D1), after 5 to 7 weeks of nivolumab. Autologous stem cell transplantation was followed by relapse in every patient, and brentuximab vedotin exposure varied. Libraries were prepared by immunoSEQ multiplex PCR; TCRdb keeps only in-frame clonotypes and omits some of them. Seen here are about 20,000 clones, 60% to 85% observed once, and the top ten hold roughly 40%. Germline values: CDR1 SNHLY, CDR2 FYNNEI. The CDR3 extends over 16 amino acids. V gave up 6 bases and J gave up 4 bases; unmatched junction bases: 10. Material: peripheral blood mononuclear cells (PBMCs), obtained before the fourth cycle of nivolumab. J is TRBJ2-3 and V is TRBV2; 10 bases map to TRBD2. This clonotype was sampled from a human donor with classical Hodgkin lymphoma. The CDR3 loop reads CASSFPQREGPDTQYF. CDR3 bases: TGTGCCAGCAGCTTCCCCCAGCGGGAGGGCCCAGATACGCAGTATTTT.